Listed below are T cell receptor beta chains from one sample, sequenced in a study of T cells in Graves' hyperthyroidism and ophthalmopathy. TCRdb redid the calling of the multiplex PCR reads with MiXCR, one entry per CDR3 protein. The sample yields roughly 400,000 distinct CDR3 sequences, 25% seen once. Specimen: blood. The receptors shown here come from a man aged 45-65 years with Graves' hyperthyroidism. Each CDR3 is given with its conserved first and last residue. D genes are given only for firm matches. Clone size is shown for a subset of rows, as once, few, many or a class of expanded clone.

>-|few|TRBV7-9|TRBJ1-2
CASTPGRDNYGYTF
TGTGCCAGCACCCCGGGCAGGGATAACTATGGCTACACCTTC
>-|-|TRBV29-1|TRBJ2-7
CSGLVPYEQYF
TGCAGCGGCCTTGTCCCCTACGAGCAGTACTTC
>-|few|TRBV3-1|TRBJ2-7
CASNSGQTYEQYF
TGTGCCAGCAACTCTGGCCAGACCTACGAGCAGTACTTC
>-|many|TRBV11-2|TRBJ2-7
CASSFRAYHEITSSYEQYF
TGTGCCAGCAGCTTTCGCGCCTACCATGAGATCACTAGCTCCTACGAGCAGTACTTC
>-|-|TRBV6-1|TRBJ1-2
CASSDVQGAGGYTF
TGTGCCAGCAGTGACGTACAGGGAGCTGGAGGCTACACCTTC
>-|-|TRBV7-6|TRBJ2-7
CASSSSDYYEQYF
TGTGCCAGCAGCTCTTCAGACTACTACGAGCAGTACTTC
>-|-|TRBV3-1|TRBJ1-5
CASSPSSDRHQPQHF
TGTGCCAGCAGTCCAAGTTCCGACAGGCATCAGCCCCAGCATTTT
>TRBD2|-|TRBV11-2|TRBJ2-2
CASSLLTGGTNTGELFF
TGTGCCAGCAGCTTATTGACGGGAGGTACCAACACCGGGGAGCTGTTTTTT
>-|few|TRBV3-1|TRBJ2-7
CASSQLPEGFYEQYF
TGTGCCAGCAGCCAGCTGCCGGAGGGTTTCTACGAGCAGTACTTC
>-|many|TRBV5-1|TRBJ2-1
CASVPGTGTYNEQFF
TGCGCCAGCGTTCCCGGGACGGGTACCTACAATGAGCAGTTCTTC
>-|few|TRBV12-3/TRBV12-4|TRBJ2-6
CASSSVRRQFSGANVLTF
TGTGCCAGCAGTTCCGTCCGGAGACAGTTCTCTGGGGCCAACGTCCTGACTTTC
>-|many|TRBV7-2|TRBJ2-1
CASSLVAPKNEQFF
TGTGCCAGCAGCTTAGTCGCTCCCAAGAATGAGCAGTTCTTC
>TRBD1|-|TRBV3-1|TRBJ1-3
CASSDRVTGNTIYF
TGTGCCAGCAGCGACAGGGTCACTGGAAACACCATATATTTT
>TRBD2|few|TRBV19|TRBJ2-1
CASSSGSLPYNEQFF
TGTGCCAGTAGTAGCGGGAGCCTCCCCTACAATGAGCAGTTCTTC
>-|many|TRBV12-3/TRBV12-4|TRBJ1-1
CASSFAGWNTEAFF
TGTGCCAGCAGTTTCGCAGGCTGGAACACTGAAGCTTTCTTT
>-|few|TRBV2|TRBJ2-1
CASSQGPAYEQFF
TGTGCCAGCAGTCAAGGGCCCGCGTATGAGCAGTTCTTC
>-|-|TRBV5-1|TRBJ2-1
CASSFTGLQKQFF
TGCGCCAGCAGCTTTACGGGGCTCCAGAAGCAGTTCTTC
>-|few|TRBV29-1|TRBJ2-3
CSAAVGGGDTQYF
TGCAGCGCCGCAGTAGGGGGGGGAGATACGCAGTATTTT
>TRBD2|many|TRBV5-1|TRBJ2-1
CASSLTLAGGFEQFF
TGCGCCAGCAGCTTGACGTTAGCGGGAGGTTTTGAGCAGTTCTTC
>TRBD1|-|TRBV29-1|TRBJ1-1
CSVGDRGRRNTEAFF
TGCAGCGTAGGTGACAGGGGGCGACGGAACACTGAAGCTTTCTTT
>TRBD2|many|TRBV27|TRBJ2-5
CASSLSPGGLETQYF
TGTGCCAGCAGTTTATCGCCGGGGGGGTTGGAGACCCAGTACTTC
>TRBD1|-|TRBV20-1|TRBJ2-1
CSANSGQSYNEQFF
TGCAGTGCTAACTCGGGACAGTCTTACAATGAGCAGTTCTTC
>-|-|TRBV20-1|TRBJ2-3
CSARDLGYTDTQYF
TGCAGTGCTAGAGATCTGGGGTACACAGATACGCAGTATTTT
>-|few|TRBV5-4|TRBJ2-7
CASSLEQYEQYF
TGTGCCAGCAGCTTAGAACAGTACGAGCAGTACTTC
>TRBD1|-|TRBV18|TRBJ1-3
CASSTDRGPGNTIYF
TGTGCCAGCTCAACGGACAGGGGCCCTGGAAACACCATATATTTT
>TRBD1|few|TRBV19|TRBJ2-2
CASIPGGTNTGELFF
TGTGCCAGTATCCCAGGGGGCACGAACACCGGGGAGCTGTTTTTT
>-|-|TRBV6-1|TRBJ2-3
CASSPRGGPTDTQYF
TGTGCCAGCAGCCCCAGGGGAGGGCCCACAGATACGCAGTATTTT
>-|few|TRBV3-1|TRBJ1-4
CASSQTGLPNEKLFF
TGTGCCAGCAGCCAAACAGGGTTACCTAATGAAAAACTGTTTTTT
>-|-|TRBV29-1|TRBJ2-1
CSVLASRYNEQFF
TGCAGCGTTCTAGCGTCAAGATACAATGAGCAGTTCTTC
>-|few|TRBV5-5|TRBJ2-3
CASTYLRGTSTDTQYF
TGTGCCAGCACTTACTTGAGGGGGACCAGCACAGATACGCAGTATTTT
>-|few|TRBV10-3|TRBJ2-7
CAISGTERNEQYF
TGTGCCATCTCGGGCACCGAAAGGAACGAGCAGTACTTC
>-|few|TRBV20-1|TRBJ2-7
CSARGISYEQYF
TGCAGTGCTAGAGGGATCTCCTACGAGCAGTACTTC
>TRBD1|many|TRBV28|TRBJ2-1
CASSRLGTVIEQFF
TGTGCCAGCAGTCGTCTTGGGACAGTTATTGAGCAGTTCTTC
>TRBD2|many|TRBV11-3|TRBJ2-1
CASSLRLAGNNEQFF
TGTGCCAGCAGCTTAAGACTAGCGGGGAACAATGAGCAGTTCTTC
>-|few|TRBV11-2|TRBJ1-1
CASSLLGGAENTEAFF
TGTGCCAGCAGCTTGCTGGGAGGGGCCGAGAACACTGAAGCTTTCTTT
>TRBD1|few|TRBV28|TRBJ2-7
CASSLGTGHYEQYF
TGTGCCAGCAGTTTGGGGACAGGGCATTACGAGCAGTACTTC
>-|few|TRBV6-1|TRBJ2-1
CASSHGVYNEQFF
TGTGCCAGCAGCCACGGGGTTTACAATGAGCAGTTCTTC
>TRBD1|few|TRBV5-6|TRBJ2-5
CASSFGQGSEDETQYF
TGTGCCAGCAGCTTTGGACAGGGGTCGGAGGACGAGACCCAGTACTTC
>TRBD2|few|TRBV6-5|TRBJ2-5
CASSYTKTSGREYQETQYF
TGTGCCAGCAGTTACACCAAGACTAGCGGGAGGGAGTACCAAGAGACCCAGTACTTC
>TRBD2|few|TRBV27|TRBJ2-7
CASSRDYRYEQYF
TGTGCCAGCAGCCGGGACTACCGCTACGAGCAGTACTTC
>TRBD1|few|TRBV29-1|TRBJ2-7
CSVGTGVSYEQYF
TGCAGCGTGGGGACAGGGGTCTCCTACGAGCAGTACTTC
>-|few|TRBV27|TRBJ1-4
CASTWNGQRNEKLFF
TGTGCCAGCACCTGGAACGGACAGCGAAATGAAAAACTGTTTTTT
>TRBD2|-|TRBV6-1|TRBJ2-4
CASRTSSANIQYF
TGTGCCAGCCGGACTAGTTCGGCGAACATTCAGTACTTC
>-|-|TRBV28|TRBJ2-7
CASTSGVSYEQYF
TGTGCCAGCACCTCAGGGGTAAGCTACGAGCAGTACTTC
>TRBD2|many|TRBV2|TRBJ2-7
CASIGTSGSYEQYF
TGTGCCAGCATTGGGACTAGCGGTTCCTACGAGCAGTACTTC
>-|-|TRBV9|TRBJ2-1
CASSASGPAYNEQFF
TGTGCCAGCAGCGCGAGCGGGCCGGCCTACAATGAGCAGTTCTTC
>TRBD2|few|TRBV27|TRBJ2-1
CASSSSQAGDSYNEQFF
TGTGCCAGCAGTTCCTCGCAAGCGGGGGACTCCTACAATGAGCAGTTCTTC
>-|-|TRBV6-2/TRBV6-3|TRBJ1-2
CASSYSSLIATESYTF
TGTGCCAGCAGTTACTCGAGTTTAATAGCGACCGAAAGCTACACCTTC
>-|few|TRBV6-5|TRBJ2-7
CASSYGGNYEQYF
TGTGCCAGCAGTTACGGGGGTAATTACGAGCAGTACTTC
>TRBD2|-|TRBV20-1|TRBJ2-7
CSARDLGGGYEQYF
TGCAGTGCTAGAGATCTCGGCGGGGGCTACGAGCAGTACTTC
>-|once|TRBV6-1|TRBJ2-1
CASSEQGQNLINEQFF
TGTGCCAGCAGTGAACAAGGACAGAACCTCATCAATGAGCAGTTCTTC
>-|many|TRBV6-2/TRBV6-3|TRBJ2-7
CASSYGFYEQYF
TGTGCCAGCAGTTACGGCTTCTACGAGCAGTACTTC
>-|many|TRBV28|TRBJ1-1
CASSPLGGLAFF
TGTGCCAGCAGCCCCTTGGGTGGATTGGCTTTCTTT